This TCR beta chain was sequenced during a study of lymphopenia after photon versus proton radiotherapy. Turning to this clone: Its antigen is as yet unknown.

The table came from immunoSEQ multiplex PCR; TCRdb's copy has only in-frame clones and leaves some out. The sample lists 75,000 to 95,000 clones, around four fifths seen once, with over 1.1% in the top ten. The V segment lost 10 bases and the J segment 8 bases; nucleotides outside the gene matches: 17. Germline V gives CDR1 LNHDA, CDR2 SQIVND (reference sequence). The CDR3 covers 15 residues. Study results and limitations: Authors raise, but do not show, better survival with proton therapy. Post-nadir diversity loss with photons came from oligoclonal expansion, particularly CD8+ Temra cells. In patients who died, overall survival fell as post-nadir TCR diversity dropped more.

J is TRBJ2-1 and V is TRBV19; 7 bases fit TRBD2. Sequences were derived from peripheral blood, sampled from a patient treated with proton-based radiotherapy. This receptor was taken from a man in his 60s with pancreatic cancer. The CDR3 nucleotides read TGTGCCACCCGAAGCGGGACCCCTGCCAACGATGAGCAGTTCTTC. Its translation is CATRSGTPANDEQFF.